This T cell receptor beta chain was recorded in a study of beta chain features in type 1 diabetes (dated by TCRdb to 2017 to 2018). A note on the overall study: Mean age, gender distribution, total cell number and subset yield did not differ between patients and healthy donors. Regulatory and stem cell-like memory subsets were isolated from only 8 patients and 8 healthy donors, whereas naive and central memory subsets came from all 30 or so donors. In the study, TCRB repertoires of sorted circulating CD4+ T cell subsets from recently diagnosed type 1 diabetes patients were compared with those of matched healthy donors. Across all samples, approximately 98,000,000 sorted cells were examined, and cell number per subset correlated strongly with RNA yield. Findings and caveats that apply to the study as a whole: Naive, central memory and regulatory TCRB repertoires appeared to be more alike among patients than among healthy donors. Because small numbers of individuals were included in the HLA sub-analyses, any influence of HLA type on TCRB rearrangement was left unresolved. PCR might favor shorter templates, but patient and control samples were amplified and corrected together, so any skew would affect both groups equally. Type 1 diabetes patients showed a moderate but significant shortening of TCRB CDR3 length in all four CD4+ subsets. At VDJ recombination sites, patients with type 1 diabetes made fewer insertions and deleted more nucleotides, a pattern implying thymic rearrangement abnormalities. Sequencing cDNA rather than genomic DNA could over-represent highly expressing activated cells, although activation and CD3 levels did not differ between groups.

V is clipped by 2 bases and J by 0 bases, and the sequence between their germline boundaries is 11 bases long. The germline V gene (reference sequence) yields LNHDA for CDR1 and SQIVND for CDR2. From the cysteine up to the phenylalanine, the CDR3 has a length of 16 residues. The DNA shown is the 48-base CDR3, in frame from base 1. From each donor, a single peripheral blood sample of 95 to 150 mL on average was drawn into heparinised tubes. A BD FACSAria II was used to sort naive, central memory, regulatory and stem cell-like memory CD4+ T cells with a panel that included CD45RO, CCR7, CD25, CD127, CD95 and CD27. Every sorted population had a purity above 95%. PBMCs were isolated right away by Lymphoprep density gradient centrifugation and were stained directly, without culture. To minimize batch effects, samples were stained and sorted in pairs, one healthy donor with one patient per experiment. Regarding this clone: Its antigen remains undetermined. The input lacks base qualities; no much larger clone sits a single base away.

The entire isolated RNA was reverse transcribed using the High Capacity cDNA Reverse Transcription Kit, and thus expressed TCRB transcripts were sequenced. Deep immunoSEQ sequencing was performed on naive, central memory and regulatory T cell samples, with an average of about 4 million total reads per sample. After sorted cells were lysed in RLT buffer, RNA was extracted with DNase-treated RNeasy Micro or Mini kits, with the choice depending on cell number. To prevent cross-contamination, every cell subset was processed on its own, while patient and healthy donor samples were processed together. TCRB sequences were amplified from cDNA with the immunoSEQ multiplex PCR, producing 87-bp fragments spanning the CDR3 region. Sequencing of the amplicons was performed on the Illumina HiSeq platform. Turning to the authors' computational methods: PCR bias was corrected computationally using synthetic template baselines, and reads within Hamming distance 2 were collapsed, with unmergeable singletons discarded. Reads were aligned against IMGT to assign V, D and J genes, CDR3 length and insertions or deletions at six rearrangement sites. Clonotype counts were normalized to sorted cell number within each subset before computing true diversity and Gini coefficients with the tcR R package. The overlap coefficient, calculated on TCRB nucleotide sequences, was used to quantify repertoire sharing. Out-of-frame TCRB sequences from naive cells were analyzed to stand in for the pre-selection repertoire. Imported from immuneACCESS, the table was reduced by TCRdb to in-frame sequences with V and J called. These copies leave out some clones; in studies compared against another copy, an unresolved V gene accounts for under half, and the cause of the remainder is not known. D and trimming come from the DNA, and the V and J calls and clone size come from that table. This sample gives about 740,000 clones in total; over 10% of them show up just once. The leading ten clones occupy approximately 0.02% of the sample.

This clonotype was obtained from a man aged 18 to 30 with type 1 diabetes. This receptor chain uses TRBV19 and TRBJ2-1; TRBD2 is a weak D gene call, 7 bases matching. Sequencing used naive CD4+ T cells from blood. The sample's cell subset or site label is to be understood as: true naive CD4+ T cells. The CDR3 amino acid sequence is: CASSISGGSSYNEQFF. The DNA is as follows: TGTGCCAGTAGTATATCGGGGGGCAGCTCCTACAATGAGCAGTTCTTC.